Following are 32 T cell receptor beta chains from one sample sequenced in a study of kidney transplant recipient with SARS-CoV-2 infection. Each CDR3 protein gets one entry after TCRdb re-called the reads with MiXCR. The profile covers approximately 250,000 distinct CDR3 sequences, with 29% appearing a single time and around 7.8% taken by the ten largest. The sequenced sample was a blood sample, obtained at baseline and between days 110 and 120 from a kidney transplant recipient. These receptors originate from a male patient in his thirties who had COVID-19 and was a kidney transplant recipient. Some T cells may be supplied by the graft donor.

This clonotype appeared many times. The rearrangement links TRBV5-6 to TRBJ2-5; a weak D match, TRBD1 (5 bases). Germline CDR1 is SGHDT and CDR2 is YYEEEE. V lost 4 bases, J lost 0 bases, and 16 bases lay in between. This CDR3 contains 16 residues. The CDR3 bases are TGTGCCAGCAGCCTCCAGGGCTTAACTCACCAAGAGACCCAGTACTTC. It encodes CASSLQGLTHQETQYF. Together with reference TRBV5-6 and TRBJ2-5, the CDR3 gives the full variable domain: DAGVTQSPTHLIKTRGQQVTLRCSPKSGHDTVSWYQQALGQGPQFIFQYYEEEERQRGNFPDRFSGHQFPNYSSELNVNALLLGDSALYLCASSLQGLTHQETQYFGPGTRLLVL.

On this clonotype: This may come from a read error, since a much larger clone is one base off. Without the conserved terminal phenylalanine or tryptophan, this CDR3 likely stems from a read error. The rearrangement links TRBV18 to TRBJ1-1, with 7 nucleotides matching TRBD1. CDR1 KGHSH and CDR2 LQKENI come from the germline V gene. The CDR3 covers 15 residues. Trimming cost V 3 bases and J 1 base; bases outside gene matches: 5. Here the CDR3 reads CASSPNQGENTEAFS. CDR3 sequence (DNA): TGTGCCAGCTCACCCAACCAGGGGGAGAACACTGAAGCTTTCTCT.

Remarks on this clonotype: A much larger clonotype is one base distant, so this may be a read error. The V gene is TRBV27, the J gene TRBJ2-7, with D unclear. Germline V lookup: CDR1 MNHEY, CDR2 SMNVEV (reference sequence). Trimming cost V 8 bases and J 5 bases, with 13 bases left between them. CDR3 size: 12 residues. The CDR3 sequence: CASGSPWHEQYF. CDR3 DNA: TGTGCCAGCGGGTCCCCCTGGCACGAGCAGTACTTC.

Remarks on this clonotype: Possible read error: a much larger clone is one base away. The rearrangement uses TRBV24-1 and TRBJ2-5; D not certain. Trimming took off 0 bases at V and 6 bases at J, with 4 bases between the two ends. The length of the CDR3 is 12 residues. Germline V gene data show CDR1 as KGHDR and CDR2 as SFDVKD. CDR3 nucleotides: TGTGCCACCAGTGATTTGAACCAGACCCAGTACTTC. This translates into CATSDLNQTQYF.

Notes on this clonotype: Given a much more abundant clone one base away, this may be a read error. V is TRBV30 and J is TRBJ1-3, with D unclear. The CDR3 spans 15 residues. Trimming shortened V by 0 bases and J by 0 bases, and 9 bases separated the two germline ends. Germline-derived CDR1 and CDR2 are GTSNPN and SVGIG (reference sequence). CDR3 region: CAWSVEASSGNTIYF. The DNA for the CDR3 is TGTGCCTGGAGTGTGGAAGCCTCCTCTGGAAACACCATATATTTT.

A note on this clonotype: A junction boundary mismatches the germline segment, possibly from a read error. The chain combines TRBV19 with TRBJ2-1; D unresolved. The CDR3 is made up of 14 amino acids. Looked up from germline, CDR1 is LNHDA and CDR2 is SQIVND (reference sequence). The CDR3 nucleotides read TGTGCCAGTAGCGGGCGCAGCTCCTGCAATGAGCAGTTCTTC. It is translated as CASSGRSSCNEQFF.

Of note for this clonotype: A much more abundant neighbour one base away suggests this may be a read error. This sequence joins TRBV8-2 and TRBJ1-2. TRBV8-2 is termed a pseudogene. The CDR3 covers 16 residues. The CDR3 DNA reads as TGTGGCAGTTACTTCGTTGATAGCCGAAAGGCCTATGGCTACACCTTC. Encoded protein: CGSYFVDSRKAYGYTF.

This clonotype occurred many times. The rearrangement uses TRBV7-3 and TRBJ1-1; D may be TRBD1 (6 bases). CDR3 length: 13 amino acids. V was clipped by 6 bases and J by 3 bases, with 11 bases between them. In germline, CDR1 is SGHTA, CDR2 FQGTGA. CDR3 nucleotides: TGTGCCAGCAGTACAGGGTTTGACACTGAAGCTTTCTTT. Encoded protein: CASSTGFDTEAFF.

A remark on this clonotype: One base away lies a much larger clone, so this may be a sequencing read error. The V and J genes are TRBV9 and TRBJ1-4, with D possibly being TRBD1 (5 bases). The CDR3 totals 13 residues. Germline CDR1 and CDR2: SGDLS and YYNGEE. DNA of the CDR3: TGTGCCGGCAGCGTTACAGGAGGTGAAAAACTGTTTTTT. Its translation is CAGSVTGGEKLFF. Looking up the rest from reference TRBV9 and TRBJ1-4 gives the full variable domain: DSGVTQTPKHLITATGQRVTLRCSPRSGDLSVYWYQQSLDQGLQFLIQYYNGEERAKGNILERFSAQQFPDLHSELNLSSLELGDSALYFCAGSVTGGEKLFFGSGTQLSVL.

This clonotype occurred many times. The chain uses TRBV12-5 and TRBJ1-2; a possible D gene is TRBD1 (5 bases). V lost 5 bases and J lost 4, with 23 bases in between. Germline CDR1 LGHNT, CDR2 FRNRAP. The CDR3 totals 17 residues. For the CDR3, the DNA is TGTGCTAGTGGTGTCATGGATTTGCAGGGAAAGACCTATGGCTACACCTTC. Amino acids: CASGVMDLQGKTYGYTF.

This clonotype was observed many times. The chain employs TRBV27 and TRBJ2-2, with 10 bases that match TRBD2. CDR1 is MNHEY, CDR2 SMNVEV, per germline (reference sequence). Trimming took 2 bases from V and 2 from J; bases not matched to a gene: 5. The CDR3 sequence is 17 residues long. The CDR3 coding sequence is TGTGCCAGCAGTTTACCTCCTAGCGGGGGTAACACCGGGGAGCTGTTTTTT. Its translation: CASSLPPSGGNTGELFF.

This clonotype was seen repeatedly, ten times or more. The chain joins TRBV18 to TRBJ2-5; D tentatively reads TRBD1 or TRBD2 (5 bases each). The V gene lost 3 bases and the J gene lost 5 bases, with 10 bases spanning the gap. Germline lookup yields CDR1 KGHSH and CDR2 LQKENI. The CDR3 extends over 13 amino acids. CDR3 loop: CASSPRERETQYF. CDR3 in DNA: TGTGCCAGCTCACCCAGGGAGCGGGAGACCCAGTACTTC. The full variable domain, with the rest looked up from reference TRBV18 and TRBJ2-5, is NAGVMQNPRHLVRRRGQEARLRCSPMKGHSHVYWYRQLPEEGLKFMVYLQKENIIDESGMPKERFSAEFPKEGPSILRIQQVVRGDSAAYFCASSPRERETQYFGPGTRLLVL.

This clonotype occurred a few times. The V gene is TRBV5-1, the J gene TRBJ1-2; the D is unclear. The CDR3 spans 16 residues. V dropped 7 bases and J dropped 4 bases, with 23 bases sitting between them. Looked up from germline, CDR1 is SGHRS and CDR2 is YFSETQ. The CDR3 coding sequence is TGCGCCAGCGTAGCTGCATCGGTTCGAAAGACCTATGGCTACACCTTC. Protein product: CASVAASVRKTYGYTF.

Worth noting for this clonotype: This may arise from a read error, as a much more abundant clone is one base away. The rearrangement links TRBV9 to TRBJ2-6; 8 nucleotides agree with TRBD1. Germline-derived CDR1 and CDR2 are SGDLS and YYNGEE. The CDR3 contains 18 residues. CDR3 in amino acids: CAGSADRDRNSGANVLTF. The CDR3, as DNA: TGTGCCGGCAGCGCGGACCGGGACAGGAACTCTGGGGCCAACGTCCTGACTTTC.

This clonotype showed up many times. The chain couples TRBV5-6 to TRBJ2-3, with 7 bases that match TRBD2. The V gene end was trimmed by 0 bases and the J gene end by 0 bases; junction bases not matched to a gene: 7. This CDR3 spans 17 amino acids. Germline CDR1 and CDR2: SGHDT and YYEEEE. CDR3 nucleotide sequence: TGTGCCAGCAGCTTGGCCTGGTTGGGACTAAGCACAGATACGCAGTATTTT. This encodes CASSLAWLGLSTDTQYF.

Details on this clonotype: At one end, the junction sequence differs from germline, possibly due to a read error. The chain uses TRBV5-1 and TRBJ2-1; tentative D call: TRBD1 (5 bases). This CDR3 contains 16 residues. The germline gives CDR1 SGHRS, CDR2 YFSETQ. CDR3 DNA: TGCGCCAGCAGCTTCCTTAGTGGGGCCTCCTACGATGAGCAGTTCTTC. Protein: CASSFLSGASYDEQFF.

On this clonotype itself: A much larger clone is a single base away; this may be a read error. CDR3 sequence reads: CASSEWASYEQHF. The CDR3 nucleotides are TGTGCCAGCAGTGAATGGGCTAGCTACGAGCAGCACTTC. The genes are TRBV25-1 and TRBJ2-5, with D possibly being TRBD2 (5 bases). CDR1 is MGHDK and CDR2 is SYGVNS in the germline V gene. The CDR3 totals 13 residues.

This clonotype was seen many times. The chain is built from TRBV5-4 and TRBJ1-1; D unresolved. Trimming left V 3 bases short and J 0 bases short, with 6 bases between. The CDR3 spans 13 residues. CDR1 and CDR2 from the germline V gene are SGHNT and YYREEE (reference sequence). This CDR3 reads CASSSELNTEAFF. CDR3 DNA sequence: TGTGCCAGCAGCTCAGAACTGAACACTGAAGCTTTCTTT.

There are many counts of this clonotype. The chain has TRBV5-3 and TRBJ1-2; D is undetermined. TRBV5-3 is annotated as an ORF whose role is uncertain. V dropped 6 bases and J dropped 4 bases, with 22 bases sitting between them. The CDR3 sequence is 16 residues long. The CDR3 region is CARNGSVVRKTYGYTF. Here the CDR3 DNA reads TGTGCCAGAAATGGCTCAGTGGTGAGAAAGACCTATGGCTACACCTTC.

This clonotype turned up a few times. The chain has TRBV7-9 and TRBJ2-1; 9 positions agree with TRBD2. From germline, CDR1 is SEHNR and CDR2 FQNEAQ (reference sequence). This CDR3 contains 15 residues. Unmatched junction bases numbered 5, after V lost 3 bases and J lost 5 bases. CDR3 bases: TGTGCCAGCAGCTTCGTGGCTAGCGGGAACAATGAGCAGTTCTTC. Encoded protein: CASSFVASGNNEQFF.

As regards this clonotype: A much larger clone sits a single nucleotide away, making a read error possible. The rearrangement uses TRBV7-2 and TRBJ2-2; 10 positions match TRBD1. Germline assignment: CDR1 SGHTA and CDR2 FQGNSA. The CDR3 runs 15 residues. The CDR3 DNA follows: TGTGCCAGCAGCTTAGGACAGGGGGCTGACGGGGAGCTGCTTTTT. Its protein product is CASSLGQGADGELLF.

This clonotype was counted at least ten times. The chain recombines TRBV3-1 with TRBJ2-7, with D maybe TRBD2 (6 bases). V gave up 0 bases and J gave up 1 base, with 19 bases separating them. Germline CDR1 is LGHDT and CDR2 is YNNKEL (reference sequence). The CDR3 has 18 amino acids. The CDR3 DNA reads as TGTGCCAGCAGCCAAGATGGGTTTCTGGGGAGGACGTCCTACGAGCAGTACTTC. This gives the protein CASSQDGFLGRTSYEQYF.

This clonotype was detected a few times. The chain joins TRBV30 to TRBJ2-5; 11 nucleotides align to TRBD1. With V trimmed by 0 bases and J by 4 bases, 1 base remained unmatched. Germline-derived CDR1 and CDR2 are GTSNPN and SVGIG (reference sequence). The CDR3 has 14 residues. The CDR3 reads CAWSVGTGGETQYF. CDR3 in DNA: TGTGCCTGGAGTGTAGGGACAGGGGGAGAGACCCAGTACTTC. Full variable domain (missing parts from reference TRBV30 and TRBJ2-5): SQTIHQWPATLVQPVGSPLSLECTVEGTSNPNLYWYRQAAGRGLQLLFYSVGIGQISSEVPQNLSASRPQDRQFILSSKKLLLSDSGFYLCAWSVGTGGETQYFGPGTRLLVL.

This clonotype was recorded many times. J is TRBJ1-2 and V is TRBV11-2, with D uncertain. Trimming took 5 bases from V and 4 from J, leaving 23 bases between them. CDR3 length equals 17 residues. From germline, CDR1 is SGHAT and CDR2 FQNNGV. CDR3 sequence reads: CASSDIITSRKTYGYTF. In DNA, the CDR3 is TGTGCCAGCAGCGATATCATAACAAGCAGAAAGACCTATGGCTACACCTTC.

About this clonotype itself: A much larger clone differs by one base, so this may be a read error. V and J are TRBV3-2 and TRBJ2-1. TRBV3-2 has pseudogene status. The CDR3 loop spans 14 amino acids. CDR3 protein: CTSSQDYGFDEQFF. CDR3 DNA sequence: TGTACCAGCAGCCAAGATTACGGGTTTGATGAGCAGTTCTTC.

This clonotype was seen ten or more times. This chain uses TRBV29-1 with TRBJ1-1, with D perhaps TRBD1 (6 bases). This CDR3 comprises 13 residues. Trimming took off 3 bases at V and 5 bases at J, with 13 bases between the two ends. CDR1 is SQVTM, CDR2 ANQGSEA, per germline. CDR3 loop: CSVDRGGGTEAFF. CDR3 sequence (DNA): TGCAGCGTTGACAGGGGAGGAGGGACTGAAGCTTTCTTT.

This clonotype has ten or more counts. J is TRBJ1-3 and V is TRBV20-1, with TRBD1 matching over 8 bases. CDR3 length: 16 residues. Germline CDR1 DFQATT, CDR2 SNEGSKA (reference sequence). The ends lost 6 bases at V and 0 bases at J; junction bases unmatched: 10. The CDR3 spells CSANPRTGTSGNTIYF. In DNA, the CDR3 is TGCAGTGCAAACCCCAGGACAGGGACCTCTGGAAACACCATATATTTT.

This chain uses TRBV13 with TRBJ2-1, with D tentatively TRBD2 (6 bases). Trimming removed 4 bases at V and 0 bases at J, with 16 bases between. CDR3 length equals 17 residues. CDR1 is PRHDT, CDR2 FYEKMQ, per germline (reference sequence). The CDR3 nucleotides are TGTGCCAGCAGCTCCTATGGCGGAGGGAGCTCCTACAATGAGCAGTTCTTC. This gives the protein CASSSYGGGSSYNEQFF.

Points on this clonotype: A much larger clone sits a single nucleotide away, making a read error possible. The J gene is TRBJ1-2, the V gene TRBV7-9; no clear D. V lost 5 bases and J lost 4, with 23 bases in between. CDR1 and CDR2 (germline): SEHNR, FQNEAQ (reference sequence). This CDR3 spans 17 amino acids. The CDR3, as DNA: TGTGCCAGCAGCGCGGGTGAATACCATGGAAGGACCTATGGCTACACCTTC. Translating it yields CASSAGEYHGRTYGYTF. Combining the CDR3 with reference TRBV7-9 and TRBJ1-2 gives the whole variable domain DTGVSQNPRHKITKRGQNVTFRCDPISEHNRLYWYRQTLGQGPEFLTYFQNEAQLEKSRLLSDRFSAERPKGSFSTLEIQRTEQGDSAMYLCASSAGEYHGRTYGYTFGSGTRLTVV.

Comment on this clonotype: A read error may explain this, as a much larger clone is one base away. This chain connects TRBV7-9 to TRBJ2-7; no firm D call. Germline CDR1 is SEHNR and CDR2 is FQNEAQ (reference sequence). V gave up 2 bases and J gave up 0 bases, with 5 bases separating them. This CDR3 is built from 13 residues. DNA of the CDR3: TGTGCCAGCAGCTTAAGCTCCTCCTACGAGCAGTACTTC. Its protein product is CASSLSSSYEQYF. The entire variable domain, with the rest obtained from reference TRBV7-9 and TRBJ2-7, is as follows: DTGVSQNPRHKITKRGQNVTFRCDPISEHNRLYWYRQTLGQGPEFLTYFQNEAQLEKSRLLSDRFSAERPKGSFSTLEIQRTEQGDSAMYLCASSLSSSYEQYFGPGTRLTVT.

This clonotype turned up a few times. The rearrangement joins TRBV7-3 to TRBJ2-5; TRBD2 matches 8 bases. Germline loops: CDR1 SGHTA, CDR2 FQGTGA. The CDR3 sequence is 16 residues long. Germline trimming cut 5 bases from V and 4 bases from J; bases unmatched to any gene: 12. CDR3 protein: CASSPELRGGGETQYF. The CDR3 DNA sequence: TGTGCCAGCAGCCCCGAACTACGGGGGGGGGGAGAGACCCAGTACTTC.

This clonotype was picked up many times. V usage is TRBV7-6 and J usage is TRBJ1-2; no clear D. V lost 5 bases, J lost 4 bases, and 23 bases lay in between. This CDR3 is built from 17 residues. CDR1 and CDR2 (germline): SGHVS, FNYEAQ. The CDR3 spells CASSTVYESRKTYGYTF. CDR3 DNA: TGTGCCAGCAGCACAGTCTATGAATCTCGAAAGACCTATGGCTACACCTTC.